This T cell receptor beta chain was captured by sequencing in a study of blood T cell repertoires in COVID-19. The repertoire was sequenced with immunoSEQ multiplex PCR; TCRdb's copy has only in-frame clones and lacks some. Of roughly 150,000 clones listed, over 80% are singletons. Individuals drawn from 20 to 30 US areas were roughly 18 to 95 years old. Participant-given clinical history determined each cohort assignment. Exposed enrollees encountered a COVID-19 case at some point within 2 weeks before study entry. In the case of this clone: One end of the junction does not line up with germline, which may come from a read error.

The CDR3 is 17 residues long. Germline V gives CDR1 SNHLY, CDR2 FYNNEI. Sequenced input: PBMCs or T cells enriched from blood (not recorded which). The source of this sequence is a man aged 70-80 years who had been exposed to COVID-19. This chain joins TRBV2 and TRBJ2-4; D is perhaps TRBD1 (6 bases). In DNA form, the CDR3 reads TGTGCCAGCAGTGAATTTGGGACAAGGGGCGCCAGAAACATTCAGTACTTC. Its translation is CASSEFGTRGARNIQYF.